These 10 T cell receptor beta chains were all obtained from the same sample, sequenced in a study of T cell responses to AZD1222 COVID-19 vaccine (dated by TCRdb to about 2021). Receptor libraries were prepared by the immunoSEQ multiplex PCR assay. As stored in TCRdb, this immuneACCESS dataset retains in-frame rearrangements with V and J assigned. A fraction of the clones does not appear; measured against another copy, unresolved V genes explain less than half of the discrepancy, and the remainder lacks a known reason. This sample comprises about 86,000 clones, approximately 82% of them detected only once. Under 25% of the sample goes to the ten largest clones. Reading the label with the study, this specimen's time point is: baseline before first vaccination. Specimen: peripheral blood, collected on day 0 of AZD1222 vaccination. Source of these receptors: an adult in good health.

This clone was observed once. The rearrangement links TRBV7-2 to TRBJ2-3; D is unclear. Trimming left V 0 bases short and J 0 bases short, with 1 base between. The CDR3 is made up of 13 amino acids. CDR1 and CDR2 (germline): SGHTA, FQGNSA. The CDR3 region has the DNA TGTGCCAGCAGCTTAGCTAGCACAGATACGCAGTATTTT. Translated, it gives CASSLASTDTQYF.

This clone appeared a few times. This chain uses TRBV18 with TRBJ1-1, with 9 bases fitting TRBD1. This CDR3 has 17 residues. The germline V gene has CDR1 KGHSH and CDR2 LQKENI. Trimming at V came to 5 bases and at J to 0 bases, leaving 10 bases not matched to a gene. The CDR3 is CASSNTLQGAMNTEAFF. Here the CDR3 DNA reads TGTGCCAGCTCAAATACGTTACAGGGGGCCATGAACACTGAAGCTTTCTTT. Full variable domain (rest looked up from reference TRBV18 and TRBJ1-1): NAGVMQNPRHLVRRRGQEARLRCSPMKGHSHVYWYRQLPEEGLKFMVYLQKENIIDESGMPKERFSAEFPKEGPSILRIQQVVRGDSAAYFCASSNTLQGAMNTEAFFGQGTRLTVV.

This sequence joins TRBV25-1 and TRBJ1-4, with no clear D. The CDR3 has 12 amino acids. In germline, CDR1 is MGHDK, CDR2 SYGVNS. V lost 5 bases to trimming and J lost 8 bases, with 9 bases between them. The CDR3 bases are TGTGCCAGCAGTCAGGTTACGGAAAAACTGTTTTTT. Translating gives CASSQVTEKLFF.

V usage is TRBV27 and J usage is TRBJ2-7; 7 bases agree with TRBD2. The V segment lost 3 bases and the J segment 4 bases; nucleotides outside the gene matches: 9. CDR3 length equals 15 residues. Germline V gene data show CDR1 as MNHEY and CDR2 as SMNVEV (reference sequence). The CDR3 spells CASSFGLNGGYEQYF. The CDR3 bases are TGTGCCAGCAGTTTCGGACTCAACGGGGGGTACGAGCAGTACTTC.

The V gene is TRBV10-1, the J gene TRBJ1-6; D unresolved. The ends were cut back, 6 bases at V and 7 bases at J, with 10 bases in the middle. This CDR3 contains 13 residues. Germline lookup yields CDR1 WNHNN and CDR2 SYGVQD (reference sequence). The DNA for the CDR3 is TGCGCCAGCAGCCAGGACGCGAATTCACCCCTCCACTTT. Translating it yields CASSQDANSPLHF.

The DNA of the CDR3 is TGTGCCAGCAGCCCTCTTGAGACCCGGGACTATGGCTACACCTTC. Amino acids: CASSPLETRDYGYTF. The chain has TRBV14 and TRBJ1-2; D unresolved. Looked up from germline, CDR1 is SGHDN and CDR2 is FVKESK. Trimming pared 4 bases from V and 3 bases from J, leaving 15 bases between. CDR3 size: 15 residues.

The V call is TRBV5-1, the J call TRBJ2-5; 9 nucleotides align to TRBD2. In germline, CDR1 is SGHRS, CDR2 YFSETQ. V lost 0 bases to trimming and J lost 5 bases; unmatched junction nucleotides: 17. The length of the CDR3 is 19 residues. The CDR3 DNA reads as TGCGCCAGCAGCTTGGTCACGCGCAGCGGGAGGACAGTTGGGGAGACCCAGTACTTC. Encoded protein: CASSLVTRSGRTVGETQYF.

The CDR3 DNA reads TGCGCCAGCAGCCGAAACAGCCTTTTAGGGGATGAGCAGTTCTTC. This translates into CASSRNSLLGDEQFF. The genes are TRBV4-3 and TRBJ2-1; perhaps TRBD1 as D (5 bases). The CDR3 covers 15 residues. In germline, CDR1 is LGHNA, CDR2 YSLEER. The V gene lost 4 bases and the J gene lost 8 bases, with 18 bases spanning the gap.

CDR3: CASSPPSGPNTEAFF. As DNA, the CDR3 is TGTGCCAGCTCACCACCGTCAGGACCGAACACTGAAGCTTTCTTT. The chain has TRBV18 and TRBJ1-1; D remains ambiguous. The CDR3 is made up of 15 amino acids. V was pared by 0 bases and J by 1 base, with 9 bases between. Germline V gene lookup returns CDR1 KGHSH and CDR2 LQKENI.

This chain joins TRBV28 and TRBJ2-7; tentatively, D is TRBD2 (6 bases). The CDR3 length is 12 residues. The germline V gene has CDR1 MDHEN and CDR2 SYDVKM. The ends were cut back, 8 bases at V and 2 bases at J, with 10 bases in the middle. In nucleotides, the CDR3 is TGTGCCAGCCGGGAGTCCCCCTACGAGCAGTACTTC. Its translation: CASRESPYEQYF.